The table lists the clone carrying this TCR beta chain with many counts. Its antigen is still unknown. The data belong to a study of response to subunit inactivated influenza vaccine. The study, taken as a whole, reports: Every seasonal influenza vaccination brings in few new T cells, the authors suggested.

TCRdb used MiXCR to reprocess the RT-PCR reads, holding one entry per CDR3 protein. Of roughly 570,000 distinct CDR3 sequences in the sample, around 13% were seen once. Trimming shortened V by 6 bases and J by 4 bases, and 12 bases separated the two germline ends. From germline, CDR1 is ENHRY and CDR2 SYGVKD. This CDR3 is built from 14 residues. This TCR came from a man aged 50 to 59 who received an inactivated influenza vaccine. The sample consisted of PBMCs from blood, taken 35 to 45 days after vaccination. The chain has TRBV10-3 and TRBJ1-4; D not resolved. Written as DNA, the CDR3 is TGTGCCATCAGCCGGACGGACGATAATGAAAAACTGTTTTTT. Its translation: CAISRTDDNEKLFF.